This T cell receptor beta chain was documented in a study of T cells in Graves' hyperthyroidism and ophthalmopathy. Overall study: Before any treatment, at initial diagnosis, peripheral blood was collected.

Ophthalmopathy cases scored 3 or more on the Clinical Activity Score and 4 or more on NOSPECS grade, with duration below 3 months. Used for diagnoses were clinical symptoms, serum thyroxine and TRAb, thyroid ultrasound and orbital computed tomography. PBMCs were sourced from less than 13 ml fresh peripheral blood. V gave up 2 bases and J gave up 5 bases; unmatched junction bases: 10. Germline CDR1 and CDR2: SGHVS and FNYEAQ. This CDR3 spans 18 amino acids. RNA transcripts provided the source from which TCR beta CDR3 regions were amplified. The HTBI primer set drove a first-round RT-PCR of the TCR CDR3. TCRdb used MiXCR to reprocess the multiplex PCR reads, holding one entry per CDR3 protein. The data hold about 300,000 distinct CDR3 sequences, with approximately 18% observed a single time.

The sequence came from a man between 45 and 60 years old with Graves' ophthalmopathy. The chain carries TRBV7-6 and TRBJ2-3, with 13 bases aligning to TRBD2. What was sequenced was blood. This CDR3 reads CASSLSGLAGEREDTQYF. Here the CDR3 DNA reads TGTGCCAGCAGCTTATCCGGACTAGCGGGAGAAAGGGAAGATACGCAGTATTTT.